This T cell receptor (beta chain) was observed in a study of brain T cells in children with intractable seizures (TCRdb year 2021). With regard to the full study: Resected brain tissue from 53 pediatric epilepsy surgery cases was initially screened for immune gene transcripts with a NanoString immunology panel. Among the roughly twelve selected surgery cases, pre-surgery blood was additionally sequenced for eight, leaving four cases with brain tissue only. Results the study describes overall, beyond this receptor: Because pre- and post-surgery blood were sequenced to different depths, clones absent from the pre-surgery sample may reflect undersampling. Viral specificity was inferred only from CDR3 sequence similarity, and patients' HCMV serostatus was unknown.

The immunoSEQ assay was applied to genomic DNA to generate the TCR beta chain sequences. From the authors' description of their analysis: Any CDR3 sequence that did not begin with the conserved framework cysteine at position 104 was removed by hand. To get clonality, the normalized Shannon's Diversity Index was subtracted from one, giving values from 0 (maximal diversity) to 1 (oligoclonal). Differences in the frequency of the same CDR3 between samples, such as brain versus blood, were assessed with chi-squared comparison-of-proportions tests. Public clonotypes were identified by searching immuneACCESS, and similarity to known antiviral clonotypes was assessed with the VDJdb browser. This immuneACCESS table, as held by TCRdb, lists in-frame sequences with V and J called but not all clones. Of the missing ones, under half trace to an unresolved V gene in checked studies; the others have no known cause. V, J and clone size were drawn from that table, and D and trimming were deduced from the DNA. This sample lists fewer than 80,000 clones; more than 95% were detected once. Roughly 0.4% of the sample goes to the ten largest clones.

Reading the label with the study, this specimen's time point is: resected brain tissue, or blood drawn just prior to surgery. Surgery cases with the highest brain T cell transcript signatures were selected for TCR beta chain sequencing of brain tissue and, where available, blood. Patients had been treated with at least one anti-epileptic drug before surgery. TCR-sequenced patients were children with drug-resistant epilepsy due to tuberous sclerosis complex, focal cortical dysplasia, Rasmussen encephalitis or hemimegalencephaly. Blood samples were drawn just before the epilepsy surgery. Bulk genomic DNA was extracted from unsorted brain tissue and whole blood with the Monarch genomic DNA purification kit. As for this clone: This clone's antigen is unknown. The record has no base qualities; no much larger clone is one base away.

The material sequenced was peripheral blood, taken at surgery. The receptor comes from a boy less than two years old with focal cortical dysplasia and intractable seizures.

Here the CDR3 is given as CASSYKLGGGADTQYF. The sequence in DNA is TGTGCCAGCAGTTACAAGCTGGGGGGGGGCGCAGATACGCAGTATTTT. This chain is built from TRBV6-5 and TRBJ2-3; TRBD2 is perhaps the D gene, given 7 matching bases. V and J are truncated by 2 bases and 4 bases respectively, leaving an intervening sequence of 16 bases. CDR1 and CDR2 (MNHEY, SVGAGI) derive from the germline V gene. Counted from cysteine to phenylalanine, this CDR3 has 16 amino acids. Just CDR3 DNA is preserved here, 48 bases in frame from base 1.